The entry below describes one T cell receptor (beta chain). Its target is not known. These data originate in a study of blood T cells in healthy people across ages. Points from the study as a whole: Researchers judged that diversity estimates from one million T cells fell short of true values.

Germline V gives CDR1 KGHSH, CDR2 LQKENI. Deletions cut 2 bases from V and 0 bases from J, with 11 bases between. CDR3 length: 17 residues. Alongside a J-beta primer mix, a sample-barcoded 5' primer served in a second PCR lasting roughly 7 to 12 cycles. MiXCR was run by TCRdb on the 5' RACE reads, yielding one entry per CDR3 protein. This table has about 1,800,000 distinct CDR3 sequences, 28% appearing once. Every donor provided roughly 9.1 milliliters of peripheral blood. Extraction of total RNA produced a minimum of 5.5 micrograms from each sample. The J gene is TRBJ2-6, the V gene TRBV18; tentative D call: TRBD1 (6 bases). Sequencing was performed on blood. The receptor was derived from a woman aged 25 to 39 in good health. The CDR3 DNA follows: TGTGCCAGCTCACCAGCGACAGGAGACTCTGGGGCCAACGTCCTGACTTTC. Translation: CASSPATGDSGANVLTF.